These 27 T cell receptor beta chains were sequenced from one sample in a study of beta chain features in type 1 diabetes listed by TCRdb under 2018. The method behind the library was the immunoSEQ multiplex PCR assay. The entire isolated RNA was reverse transcribed using the High Capacity cDNA Reverse Transcription Kit, and thus expressed TCRB transcripts were sequenced. What TCRdb holds here is the immuneACCESS table cut down to in-frame rearrangements. Part of the clones is not present; checked against another copy, under half of the missing clones reflect an unresolved V gene, and the others are unexplained. For this sample the table gives around 150,000 clones, of which 6.5% to 8.5% were detected only once. The top ten clonotypes cover roughly 1.5% of the sample. Material: central memory CD4+ T cells from blood. The receptors stem from a woman aged 30 to 39 in good health.

This clone was seen more than once but under ten times. Other DNA sequences in the same sample also yield this CDR3. The CDR3, as DNA: TGTGCCTGGAGTCCCCAGGGGAACACTGAAGCTTTCTTT. Residues: CAWSPQGNTEAFF. This chain joins TRBV30 and TRBJ1-1, with D perhaps matching TRBD1 (5 bases). CDR3 length: 13 residues. V lost 2 bases and J 1 base, leaving 8 bases between the germline ends. Germline V gives CDR1 GTSNPN, CDR2 SVGIG (reference sequence).

The J gene is TRBJ2-5, the V gene TRBV7-2; D might be TRBD1 (5 bases). Trimming left V 5 bases short and J 1 base short, with 14 bases between. Germline V lookup: CDR1 SGHTA, CDR2 FQGNSA. The CDR3 length is 15 residues. CDR3 residues: CASSLYTGPQETQYF. The CDR3 DNA reads as TGTGCCAGCAGCCTCTATACAGGACCCCAAGAGACCCAGTACTTC. Full variable domain (remainder filled in from reference TRBV7-2 and TRBJ2-5): GAGVSQSPSNKVTEKGKDVELRCDPISGHTALYWYRQSLGQGLEFLIYFQGNSAPDKSGLPSDRFSAERTGGSVSTLTIQRTQQEDSAVYLCASSLYTGPQETQYFGPGTRLLVL.

About this clone: The limits of the CDR3 on the DNA are not certain, so only TCRdb's listed CDR3 is given. The chain joins TRBV10-3 to TRBJ1-1; TRBD1, the table's D call, was not compared with the DNA. Germline loops: CDR1 ENHRY, CDR2 SYGVKD. The CDR3 totals 14 residues, both ends included. The CDR3: CASSEVFGQGAGFF.

The sample holds a few counts of this clone. The chain links TRBV5-6 to TRBJ2-2; TRBD1 matches 7 bases. Germline V lookup: CDR1 SGHDT, CDR2 YYEEEE. This CDR3 spans 16 amino acids. J gave up 5 bases and V 6 bases, and 13 bases lay outside the gene matches. The CDR3 sequence: CASTPLDRMRTGELFF. DNA of the CDR3: TGTGCCAGCACCCCTTTGGACAGGATGAGGACCGGGGAGCTGTTTTTT.

This clone has only a few counts. The chain has TRBV6-5 and TRBJ2-1, with TRBD2 matching 9 bases. Germline CDR1 and CDR2: MNHEY and SVGAGI. CDR3 length equals 12 residues. Trimming removed 6 bases from V and 8 bases from J; junction bases left unmatched: 2. The CDR3 here is CASRTSGYEQFF. Written as DNA, the CDR3 is TGTGCCAGCAGGACTAGCGGCTATGAGCAGTTCTTC.

This clone was found a few times. The CDR3 region has the DNA TGTGCCAGCAGCGTCGGCGGGAGGGCCTACAATGAGCAGTTCTTC. The encoded protein is CASSVGGRAYNEQFF. The rearrangement uses TRBV5-8 and TRBJ2-1; 9 bases are shared with TRBD2. CDR1 SGHTS and CDR2 YDEGEE come from the germline V gene. CDR3 size: 15 residues. V trimming: 4 bases; J trimming: 2 bases; junction bases outside the gene matches: 4.

This clone was found a few times. The chain has TRBV2 and TRBJ1-1; no reliable D call. Trimming removed 4 bases at V and 6 bases at J, with 12 bases between. The CDR3 runs 13 residues. The V gene's germline CDR1 is SNHLY and CDR2 FYNNEI. CDR3 in amino acids: CASSVRSEAEAFF. For the CDR3, the DNA is TGTGCCAGCAGTGTACGAAGTGAGGCTGAAGCTTTCTTT.

The chain carries TRBV5-4 and TRBJ2-6; D remains ambiguous. The V end lost 1 base, the J end lost 2 bases, and 7 bases lay between the germline ends. The CDR3 sequence is 15 residues long. Germline V lookup: CDR1 SGHNT, CDR2 YYREEE (reference sequence). CDR3 sequence: CASSLPGAGANVLTF. CDR3 sequence (DNA): TGTGCCAGCAGCTTGCCCGGAGCTGGGGCCAACGTCCTGACTTTC.

There are a few counts of this clone. V and J are TRBV2 and TRBJ2-2, with 7 bases matching TRBD1. This CDR3 has 13 amino acids. Germline V lookup: CDR1 SNHLY, CDR2 FYNNEI. The J segment lost 6 bases and the V segment lost 7 bases, leaving 5 bases of the junction unmatched. CDR3 protein: CASKSTGSGELFF. For the CDR3, the DNA is TGTGCCAGCAAATCGACAGGGTCCGGGGAGCTGTTTTTT.

This clone was detected only a few times. The chain employs TRBV19 and TRBJ1-1; D unresolved. This CDR3 comprises 16 residues. V dropped 3 bases and J dropped 3 bases, with 17 bases sitting between them. Germline CDR1 reads LNHDA; CDR2 reads SQIVND (reference sequence). The CDR3 DNA sequence: TGTGCCAGTAGTATGTTAGCGTCGTTTGGGGACACTGAAGCTTTCTTT. As protein: CASSMLASFGDTEAFF.

V is TRBV6-5 and J is TRBJ2-7, with 7 nucleotides matching TRBD1. V trimming: 6 bases; J trimming: 2 bases; junction bases outside the gene matches: 7. The CDR3 is 14 amino acids. Germline V lookup: CDR1 MNHEY, CDR2 SVGAGI. The CDR3 protein is CASRNPGQAYEQYF. The CDR3 DNA sequence: TGTGCCAGCAGGAATCCAGGACAGGCCTACGAGCAGTACTTC.

This clone was counted a few times. The chain couples TRBV29-1 to TRBJ1-2, with 9 bases matching TRBD1. The V segment lost 4 bases and the J segment 5 bases; nucleotides outside the gene matches: 11. Germline CDR1 is SQVTM and CDR2 is ANQGSEA. There are 15 residues in the CDR3. The CDR3: CSVATTGGFSYGYTF. CDR3 nucleotides: TGCAGCGTTGCCACAACAGGGGGCTTTTCTTATGGCTACACCTTC.

This clone was counted only a few times. The chain employs TRBV28 and TRBJ2-7; TRBD2 aligns across 13 bases. The J segment lost 6 bases and the V segment lost 3 bases, leaving 11 bases of the junction unmatched. This CDR3 region has 17 residues. The germline CDR1 and CDR2 sequences are MDHEN and SYDVKM. The CDR3 loop is CASSLPGLAGRVGEQYF. CDR3 in DNA: TGTGCCAGCAGTTTGCCGGGACTAGCGGGAAGAGTAGGCGAGCAGTACTTC. The complete variable domain, with remaining parts taken from reference TRBV28 and TRBJ2-7, reads DVKVTQSSRYLVKRTGEKVFLECVQDMDHENMFWYRQDPGLGLRLIYFSYDVKMKEKGDIPEGYSVSREKKERFSLILESASTNQTSMYLCASSLPGLAGRVGEQYFGPGTRLTVT.

The chain links TRBV18 to TRBJ2-3, with TRBD2 identical over 9 bases. The CDR3 loop spans 16 amino acids. The V and J ends lost 1 base and 6 bases, in that order; junction bases with no gene match: 8. Germline values: CDR1 KGHSH, CDR2 LQKENI. The CDR3 here is CASSPLAGAQGDTQYF. CDR3 nucleotides: TGTGCCAGCTCACCACTAGCGGGGGCCCAGGGTGATACGCAGTATTTT.

This clone was counted only a few times. V gene TRBV2 combines with J gene TRBJ2-7; 7 bases map to TRBD2. CDR3 size: 13 residues. Losses at the gene ends were 4 bases for V and 0 bases for J; bases not matched to a gene: 0. In germline, CDR1 is SNHLY, CDR2 FYNNEI. The CDR3 sequence: CASSGGGSYEQYF. In DNA form, the CDR3 reads TGTGCCAGCAGTGGCGGGGGCTCCTACGAGCAGTACTTC.

The sample holds a few counts of this clone. The J gene is TRBJ1-1, the V gene TRBV11-1; unclear D gene. Germline CDR1 and CDR2: SGHAT and FQDESV (reference sequence). CDR3 size: 15 residues. The germline V and J ends were trimmed by 5 bases and 0 bases, with 13 bases remaining between them. The CDR3 coding sequence is TGTGCCAGCAGCCTTGGCGGGGAAATGAACACTGAAGCTTTCTTT. Translation: CASSLGGEMNTEAFF.

This chain links TRBV18 with TRBJ2-2; 9 nucleotides line up with TRBD2. CDR1 and CDR2 from the germline V gene are KGHSH and LQKENI. This CDR3 spans 17 amino acids. The junction had 7 bases not matched to a gene; V was cut back by 0 bases and J by 5 bases. DNA for the CDR3: TGTGCCAGCTCACCACCTGGGCTAGCGGGATTAACCGGGGAGCTGTTTTTT. Protein product: CASSPPGLAGLTGELFF.

This clone appeared many times. The chain combines TRBV29-1 with TRBJ2-3; 11 nucleotides align to TRBD1. The V gene's germline CDR1 is SQVTM and CDR2 ANQGSEA. This CDR3 contains 14 residues. After removal of 2 bases from V and 4 bases from J, the junction contained 2 bases not matched to a gene. The CDR3 region has the DNA TGCAGCGTTGAACCGGGACAGGGGGCAGATACGCAGTATTTT. Its translation: CSVEPGQGADTQYF.

This chain uses TRBV6-5 with TRBJ1-2; D remains unclear. V gave up 6 bases and J gave up 1 base, with 9 bases separating them. The germline CDR1 and CDR2 sequences are MNHEY and SVGAGI. This CDR3 has 13 amino acids. CDR3: CASRVQSNYGYTF. The CDR3 nucleotides read TGTGCCAGCAGAGTACAGAGTAACTATGGCTACACCTTC.

This clone was counted a few times. The chain has TRBV9 and TRBJ2-1, with D tentatively TRBD2 (6 bases). The germline CDR1 and CDR2 sequences are SGDLS and YYNGEE. Trimming shortened V by 5 bases and J by 2 bases, and 11 bases separated the two germline ends. The length of the CDR3 is 14 residues. CDR3 DNA: TGTGCCAGCAGTGGAGGGGAGGCCTACAATGAGCAGTTCTTC. It specifies CASSGGEAYNEQFF.

This chain links TRBV4-2 with TRBJ2-1; D gene ambiguous. V was pared by 5 bases and J by 4 bases, with 15 bases between. Germline V gene sequence: CDR1 LGHNA, CDR2 YNFKEQ. This CDR3 has 15 amino acids. Here the CDR3 reads CASSLALAAYNEQFF. Written as DNA, the CDR3 is TGTGCCAGCAGCTTGGCCTTGGCAGCGTACAATGAGCAGTTCTTC.

This clone was observed a handful of times. The CDR3 spells CSVTGTGGFPTGELFF. In DNA, the CDR3 is TGCAGCGTAACCGGGACAGGGGGCTTCCCCACCGGGGAGCTGTTTTTT. The chain recombines TRBV29-1 with TRBJ2-2; 12 bases map to TRBD1. Germline V gene lookup returns CDR1 SQVTM and CDR2 ANQGSEA. This CDR3 is 16 amino acids long. The trim removed 6 bases at V and 4 bases at J, leaving 9 bases unmatched.

Concerning this clone itself: The sample contains more than one DNA sequence encoding this CDR3. The chain uses TRBV6-5 and TRBJ2-7; D unclear. The CDR3 runs to 13 residues. CDR1 is MNHEY, CDR2 SVGAGI, per germline. V lost 5 bases, J lost 2 bases, and 10 bases lay in between. The CDR3 coding sequence is TGTGCCAGCAGTCAAGACTCGACCTACGAGCAGTACTTC. It is translated as CASSQDSTYEQYF.

This clone was picked up many times. This chain uses TRBV29-1 with TRBJ2-7; possible D gene TRBD1, 6 bases. The CDR3 has 11 amino acids. The germline V gene has CDR1 SQVTM and CDR2 ANQGSEA. V lost 7 bases and J 6 bases, leaving 13 bases between the germline ends. CDR3 bases: TGCAGCGGAGGGGGTTTGGTCGAGCAGTACTTC. Translating it yields CSGGGLVEQYF.

This chain links TRBV11-2 with TRBJ2-1; 7 bases align to TRBD2. The CDR3 runs 15 residues. Germline V gene data show CDR1 as SGHAT and CDR2 as FQNNGV. The junction had 2 bases not matched to a gene; V was cut back by 3 bases and J by 0 bases. CDR3 protein: CASSFQRDSYNEQFF. CDR3 in DNA: TGTGCCAGCAGCTTTCAGCGGGACTCCTACAATGAGCAGTTCTTC. The complete variable domain, with remaining parts taken from reference TRBV11-2 and TRBJ2-1, reads EAGVAQSPRYKIIEKRQSVAFWCNPISGHATLYWYQQILGQGPKLLIQFQNNGVVDDSQLPKDRFSAERLKGVDSTLKIQPAKLEDSAVYLCASSFQRDSYNEQFFGPGTRLTVL.

This clone has just a few counts. The chain couples TRBV19 to TRBJ2-2; 7 positions agree with TRBD1. The CDR3 covers 13 residues. CDR1 is LNHDA and CDR2 is SQIVND in the germline V gene (reference sequence). V was pared by 9 bases and J by 5 bases, with 6 bases of the junction left unmatched. This chain's CDR3 is CASRDRQTGELFF. Written as DNA, the CDR3 is TGTGCCAGCAGGGACAGACAGACCGGGGAGCTGTTTTTT.

This clone came up many times. This rearrangement joins TRBV11-1 to TRBJ1-1; D remains unclear. Trimming shortened V by 5 bases and J by 8 bases, and 18 bases separated the two germline ends. The length of the CDR3 is 14 residues. CDR1 and CDR2 (germline): SGHAT, FQDESV (reference sequence). The CDR3 region is CASSTRTAGGEAFF. CDR3 DNA: TGTGCCAGCAGCACCCGGACGGCGGGCGGGGAAGCTTTCTTT.